These T cell receptor beta chains were read from a single sample in a study of CD4 T cells in relation to SARS-CoV-2 and coronaviruses. Measured with immunoSEQ multiplex PCR; TCRdb has only the in-frame clones, and not every one. The data contain approximately 17,000 clones, roughly 87% of them singletons. No antigen has been assigned to these receptors. Sequencing was carried out using CD4+ T cells from PBMCs, cultured in vitro. The receptors derive from a human donor in good health. Both conserved end residues are part of each CDR3. The D gene is left open where the match is weak. Only some rows state a clone size, as once, few, many or a class for expanded clones.

D	length	size	V	J	CDR3	DNA
TRBD1	16	-	TRBV9	TRBJ1-1	CASSTRQGPLNTEAFF	TGTGCCAGCAGCACCCGACAGGGTCCCCTGAACACTGAAGCTTTCTTT
-	12	-	TRBV21-1	TRBJ1-2	CASSKAREGYTF	TGTGCCAGCAGCAAAGCCCGGGAGGGCTACACCTTC
-	13	-	TRBV5-1	TRBJ2-1	CASSSTGRDEQFF	TGCGCCAGCAGCTCGACAGGGAGGGATGAGCAGTTCTTC
-	16	once	TRBV9	TRBJ2-7	CASSVGSRGPSYEQYF	TGTGCCAGCAGCGTAGGCTCCAGAGGACCCTCCTACGAGCAGTACTTC
-	12	-	TRBV19	TRBJ2-5	CASSGSQETQYF	TGTGCCAGTAGCGGGAGCCAGGAGACCCAGTACTTC
-	13	-	TRBV7-3	TRBJ2-5	CASSLWGRETQYF	TGTGCCAGCAGCTTATGGGGAAGGGAGACCCAGTACTTC
-	13	-	TRBV5-1	TRBJ1-1	CASSSGQNTEAFF	TGCGCCAGCAGCTCAGGACAGAACACTGAAGCTTTCTTT
TRBD1	15	-	TRBV5-4	TRBJ2-6	CASSKTGAGANVLTF	TGTGCCAGCAGCAAAACAGGGGCTGGGGCCAACGTCCTGACTTTC
TRBD2	17	-	TRBV5-4	TRBJ2-7	CASSFPGLAGVVDEQYF	TGTGCCAGCAGCTTTCCCGGACTAGCGGGAGTCGTAGACGAGCAGTACTTC
TRBD2	16	-	TRBV4-1	TRBJ2-5	CASSQEGTSGRETQYF	TGCGCCAGCAGCCAAGAGGGGACTAGCGGGAGGGAGACCCAGTACTTC
-	16	-	TRBV4-2	TRBJ2-7	CASSQELVGLSYEQYF	TGTGCCAGCAGCCAAGAGTTAGTCGGGTTATCGTACGAGCAGTACTTC
-	15	-	TRBV9	TRBJ1-2	CASSARGGTKYGYTF	TGTGCCAGCAGCGCCCGAGGCGGGACAAAGTATGGCTACACCTTC
TRBD2	17	-	TRBV7-2	TRBJ2-1	CASSLTLSSGLYNEQFF	TGTGCCAGCAGCTTAACCTTGTCTAGCGGGTTGTACAATGAGCAGTTCTTC
-	13	-	TRBV2	TRBJ1-1	CASQADRNTEAFF	TGTGCCAGCCAAGCGGACAGAAACACTGAAGCTTTCTTT
-	14	-	TRBV6-6	TRBJ2-2	CASSHEALAGELFF	TGTGCCAGCAGCCATGAGGCCTTAGCCGGGGAGCTGTTTTTT
-	17	-	TRBV7-6	TRBJ2-3	CASSILRGGEGTDTQYF	TGTGCCAGCAGCATTCTTCGGGGCGGCGAGGGGACAGATACGCAGTATTTT
TRBD1	13	-	TRBV5-4	TRBJ1-2	CASIRQGNDGYTF	TGTGCCAGCATTAGACAGGGAAATGATGGCTACACCTTC
-	15	-	TRBV14	TRBJ1-6	CASSQVSGYSSPLHF	TGTGCCAGCAGCCAAGTATCAGGGTATAGTTCACCCCTCCACTTT
TRBD1	17	-	TRBV4-1	TRBJ1-3	CASSQYRGQGSGNTIYF	TGCGCCAGCAGCCAATATCGAGGACAGGGGTCAGGAAACACCATATATTTT
-	13	-	TRBV29-1	TRBJ2-1	CSVRWQGGNEQFF	TGCAGCGTTCGGTGGCAGGGTGGTAATGAGCAGTTCTTC
-	19	-	TRBV13	TRBJ2-1	CASSSQGWHKLISYNEQFF	TGTGCCAGCAGCTCGCAGGGGTGGCATAAGCTAATCTCCTACAATGAGCAGTTCTTC
TRBD2	17	-	TRBV4-1	TRBJ2-1	CASSQPRASGRSGEQFF	TGCGCCAGCAGCCAACCTAGGGCTAGCGGCAGGTCTGGTGAGCAGTTCTTC
-	14	once	TRBV7-9	TRBJ1-1	CASSPRTENTEAFF	TGTGCCAGCAGCCCCAGGACGGAAAACACTGAAGCTTTCTTT
-	11	-	TRBV7-9	TRBJ1-1	CAVSWDTEAFF	TGTGCCGTGTCTTGGGACACTGAAGCTTTCTTT
-	15	once	TRBV5-1	TRBJ2-7	CASTTGTGRVGEQYF	TGCGCCAGCACCACTGGCACAGGGAGGGTAGGCGAGCAGTACTTC
-	15	-	TRBV19	TRBJ2-2	CASSIRPGTTGELFF	TGTGCCAGTAGTATTCGCCCCGGTACCACCGGGGAGCTGTTTTTT
TRBD2	15	-	TRBV5-1	TRBJ2-7	CASSANSGAAYEQYF	TGCGCCAGCAGCGCTAATAGCGGGGCAGCCTACGAGCAGTACTTC
-	14	once	TRBV15	TRBJ2-1	CATSSGDNYNEQFF	TGTGCCACCAGCAGCGGGGACAACTACAATGAGCAGTTCTTC
-	13	-	TRBV7-9	TRBJ1-6	CASSNRLGSPLHF	TGTGCCAGCAGTAACCGACTCGGGTCACCCCTCCACTTT
-	16	-	TRBV5-8	TRBJ1-2	CASSWARGEGLYGYTF	TGTGCCAGCAGCTGGGCTCGGGGAGAGGGCCTCTATGGCTACACCTTC
-	14	-	TRBV9	TRBJ2-5	CASSATGLGETQYF	TGTGCCAGCAGCGCCACAGGGTTGGGAGAGACCCAGTACTTC
-	15	once	TRBV6-2/TRBV6-3	TRBJ1-2	CASSLMGESGYGYTF	TGTGCCAGCAGCCTCATGGGGGAATCTGGCTATGGCTACACCTTC
TRBD2	16	-	TRBV6-5	TRBJ2-1	CASSYSSGGTYNEQFF	TGTGCCAGCAGTTATTCTAGCGGGGGGACTTACAATGAGCAGTTCTTC
TRBD2	14	-	TRBV6-5	TRBJ2-1	CASSYGGAYNEQFF	TGTGCCAGCAGTTACGGGGGGGCCTACAATGAGCAGTTCTTC
-	14	-	TRBV5-4	TRBJ2-7	CASSPGVASYEQYF	TGTGCCAGCAGCCCAGGGGTAGCTTCTTACGAGCAGTACTTC
TRBD2	14	-	TRBV7-3	TRBJ2-1	CASSLGTSGNEQFF	TGTGCCAGCAGCCTCGGGACTAGCGGGAACGAGCAGTTCTTC
-	15	-	TRBV2	TRBJ1-1	CATLLEGVGGTEAFF	TGTGCCACTCTCCTGGAGGGGGTGGGCGGCACTGAAGCTTTCTTT
-	12	-	TRBV6-2/TRBV6-3	TRBJ2-1	CANSYVLNEQFF	TGTGCCAACAGTTACGTGCTAAATGAGCAGTTCTTC
TRBD2	18	-	TRBV30	TRBJ2-7	CAWADVGLAGGPAYEQYF	TGTGCCTGGGCAGACGTTGGACTAGCGGGAGGGCCCGCCTACGAGCAGTACTTC
TRBD1	15	-	TRBV6-5	TRBJ1-1	CASSSPGRGGTEAFF	TGTGCCAGCAGTTCCCCGGGCAGGGGGGGCACTGAAGCTTTCTTT
-	16	-	TRBV21-1	TRBJ2-7	CASSAHPAGARYEQYF	TGTGCCAGCAGCGCCCACCCAGCGGGAGCTCGTTACGAGCAGTACTTC
TRBD2	14	-	TRBV30	TRBJ2-7	CAWSVGLAGYEQYF	TGTGCCTGGAGTGTAGGACTAGCGGGGTACGAGCAGTACTTC
TRBD1	15	-	TRBV5-4	TRBJ1-2	CASTSLGRGLRGYTF	TGTGCCAGCACCTCCCTGGGGAGGGGGCTCCGGGGCTACACCTTC
TRBD1	16	once	TRBV7-2	TRBJ2-7	CASRYTSGQGTYEQYF	TGTGCCAGCAGATACACATCGGGACAGGGGACCTACGAGCAGTACTTC